These 24 T cell receptor beta chains share one sample of origin, sequenced in a study of blood T cells in healthy people across ages. Through a sample-barcoded 5' primer and a J-beta primer mix, a second PCR was run for about 6 to 12 cycles. One entry per CDR3 protein, called by TCRdb with MiXCR from the 5' RACE reads. The repertoire includes over a million distinct CDR3 sequences, approximately 59% of them detected once, and over 5.5% sits in the top ten. The sequenced sample was blood. The receptor set was obtained from a man between 18 and 29 years old in good health.

The CDR3 region is CASSETWTVGTYEQYF. CDR3 coding DNA: TGCGCCAGCAGCGAAACGTGGACAGTCGGTACCTACGAGCAGTACTTC. The J gene is TRBJ2-7, the V gene TRBV5-1; possibly TRBD1 for D (6 bases). CDR3 length equals 16 residues. Deletions cut 4 bases from V and 2 bases from J, with 19 bases between. The V gene's germline CDR1 is SGHRS and CDR2 YFSETQ.

This clonotype was detected a few times. The chain couples TRBV20-1 to TRBJ2-7, with 13 bases that match TRBD2. Germline CDR1 and CDR2: DFQATT and SNEGSKA (reference sequence). V shed 5 bases, J shed 0 bases, and the junction held 13 bases outside the gene matches. CDR3 length: 18 residues. CDR3 DNA: TGCAGTGCTCGGACTAGCGGGAGAACTACACTGAGCTCCTACGAGCAGTACTTC. Protein: CSARTSGRTTLSSYEQYF.

The rearrangement joins TRBV3-1 to TRBJ2-6; maybe TRBD2 (5 bases). Germline V lookup: CDR1 LGHDT, CDR2 YNNKEL (reference sequence). This CDR3 is 20 amino acids long. The V end was cut by 4 bases, the J end by 0 bases, with 22 bases between. The CDR3, as DNA: TGTGCCAGCAGCCCTCCATTAGGACTTATTACTAACTCTGGGGCCAACGTCCTGACTTTC. This gives the protein CASSPPLGLITNSGANVLTF.

This CDR3 is CASSQRPSIYEQYF. The DNA of the CDR3 is TGTGCCAGCAGTCAAAGGCCCTCTATCTACGAGCAGTACTTC. This sequence joins TRBV6-5 and TRBJ2-7; D remains ambiguous. The ends were cut back, 5 bases at V and 3 bases at J, with 14 bases in the middle. Germline CDR1 and CDR2: MNHEY and SVGAGI. The CDR3 is 14 residues long.

The V call is TRBV14, the J call TRBJ2-7; 7 nucleotides align to TRBD2. Germline V gene lookup returns CDR1 SGHDN and CDR2 FVKESK. The CDR3 has 17 amino acids. Losses at the gene ends were 2 bases for V and 2 bases for J; bases not matched to a gene: 12. The CDR3: CASSQPLAGEGTYEQYF. The CDR3 DNA is TGTGCCAGCAGCCAACCTCTGGCGGGGGAAGGAACCTACGAGCAGTACTTC.

The rearrangement uses TRBV20-1 and TRBJ2-3; 9 bases line up with TRBD1. CDR1 and CDR2 (germline): DFQATT, SNEGSKA (reference sequence). The J segment lost 5 bases and the V segment lost 1 base, leaving 4 bases of the junction unmatched. The CDR3 runs to 14 residues. Here the CDR3 reads CSARAGTGLDTQYF. The CDR3 DNA reads as TGCAGTGCTAGAGCCGGGACAGGGTTAGATACGCAGTATTTT.

This clonotype has just a few counts. The chain combines TRBV9 with TRBJ2-1, with TRBD2 identical over 12 bases. The junction had 14 bases not matched to a gene; V was cut back by 2 bases and J by 8 bases. CDR3 length equals 18 residues. Germline CDR1 and CDR2: SGDLS and YYNGEE. This chain's CDR3 is CASSVPVPGLAGQDEQFF. CDR3 nucleotides: TGTGCCAGCAGCGTTCCAGTCCCGGGACTAGCGGGCCAAGATGAGCAGTTCTTC.

The J gene is TRBJ1-2, the V gene TRBV7-2, with TRBD1 as a possible D gene (6 bases). Trimming pared 0 bases from V and 6 bases from J, leaving 11 bases between. This CDR3 is built from 14 residues. Germline lookup yields CDR1 SGHTA and CDR2 FQGNSA. CDR3 sequence reads: CASSLARAGDGYTF. The CDR3 DNA is TGTGCCAGCAGCTTAGCGCGGGCAGGGGATGGCTACACCTTC.

The chain recombines TRBV29-1 with TRBJ2-1; D gene uncertain. Trimming cost V 3 bases and J 4 bases, with 7 bases left between them. From germline, CDR1 is SQVTM and CDR2 ANQGSEA. The CDR3 is made up of 12 amino acids. The CDR3 region has the DNA TGCAGCGTTGAGGATAAGTACAATGAGCAGTTCTTC. Its translation is CSVEDKYNEQFF.

The J gene is TRBJ1-2, the V gene TRBV7-2, with TRBD1 matching 9 bases. Trimming took 6 bases from V and 6 from J; bases not matched to a gene: 8. From germline, CDR1 is SGHTA and CDR2 FQGNSA. The CDR3 totals 14 residues. The DNA for the CDR3 is TGTGCCAGCAGTCCCGGGACAGGGCGGAATGGCTACACCTTC. Translation: CASSPGTGRNGYTF.

This clonotype has a handful of counts. This rearrangement joins TRBV3-1 to TRBJ1-1, with 7 bases identical to TRBD1. V lost 3 bases, J lost 4 bases, and 5 bases stayed unmatched. Germline CDR1 LGHDT, CDR2 YNNKEL (reference sequence). The CDR3 sequence is 14 residues long. The CDR3 region has the DNA TGTGCCAGCAGCCATTCGACAGGGAGCACTGAAGCTTTCTTT. This translates into CASSHSTGSTEAFF.

This rearrangement joins TRBV25-1 to TRBJ2-5; D gene uncertain. Per the germline V gene, CDR1 is MGHDK and CDR2 is SYGVNS. The CDR3 totals 12 residues. Trimming removed 10 bases from V and 4 bases from J, with 13 bases in between. The CDR3 DNA reads TGTGCCACCAAGGGCCCGGGAGAGACCCAGTACTTC. Translated, it gives CATKGPGETQYF.

The rearrangement joins TRBV7-8 to TRBJ2-4; D uncertain. With the DNA end fitting TRBJ2-7 better, the J assignment may be wrong. The CDR3 sequence is 14 residues long. CDR1 and CDR2 from the germline V gene are SGHVS and FQNEAQ. The DNA for the CDR3 is TGTGCCAGCAGCCAACTTAATTTCAGATACGAGCAGTACTTC. This gives the protein CASSQLNFRYEQYF.

J is TRBJ2-5 and V is TRBV6-5; 9 bases fit TRBD2. The ends lost 2 bases at V and 11 bases at J; junction bases unmatched: 18. Per germline, CDR1 MNHEY and CDR2 SVGAGI. The CDR3 runs 17 residues. The CDR3 region is CASSYGSSGTSYNEQYF. In DNA form, the CDR3 reads TGTGCCAGCAGTTACGGGTCTAGCGGGACCTCCTACAATGAGCAGTACTTC.

The J gene is TRBJ2-1, the V gene TRBV5-1; maybe TRBD1 (6 bases). Germline CDR1 is SGHRS and CDR2 is YFSETQ. The CDR3 loop spans 13 amino acids. V dropped 4 bases and J dropped 9 bases, with 14 bases sitting between them. The CDR3 DNA is TGCGCCAGCAGCCTCAACAGGGACCGTGAGCAGTTCTTC. It specifies CASSLNRDREQFF.

V is TRBV11-1 and J is TRBJ2-3, with unresolved D. The CDR3 length is 14 residues. Trimming cost V 4 bases and J 6 bases, with 14 bases left between them. The germline CDR1 and CDR2 sequences are SGHAT and FQDESV (reference sequence). CDR3 sequence reads: CASSSDWDQDTQYF. The CDR3 coding sequence is TGTGCCAGCAGCTCTGACTGGGATCAGGATACGCAGTATTTT.

The J gene is TRBJ1-2, the V gene TRBV4-1, with TRBD1 matching 8 bases. This CDR3 has 14 amino acids. V shed 3 bases, J shed 7 bases, and the junction held 7 bases outside the gene matches. Germline lookup yields CDR1 MGHRA and CDR2 YSYEKL. CDR3 loop: CASSHLDRVSGYTF. The CDR3 DNA reads TGCGCCAGCAGCCATCTGGACAGGGTTTCTGGCTACACCTTC.

The chain combines TRBV7-2 with TRBJ2-5; TRBD1 might be the D (6 bases). The end of the DNA is better explained by TRBJ2-7, so the J call may be wrong. CDR3 length: 15 residues. The germline V gene has CDR1 SGHTA and CDR2 FQGNSA. The DNA of the CDR3 is TGTGCCAGCAGCGACCAGGGGACCTGGGTCTACGAGCAGTACTTC. As protein: CASSDQGTWVYEQYF.

This clonotype was observed a few times. The V call is TRBV29-1, the J call TRBJ1-2; 10 nucleotides align to TRBD1. Germline loops: CDR1 SQVTM, CDR2 ANQGSEA. The CDR3 spans 12 residues. Trimming at V came to 4 bases and at J to 8 bases, leaving 4 bases not matched to a gene. The CDR3 coding sequence is TGCAGCGTTGGGGGACAGGGGCACGGCTACACCTTC. It encodes CSVGGQGHGYTF. Together with reference TRBV29-1 and TRBJ1-2, the CDR3 gives the full variable domain: SAVISQKPSRDICQRGTSLTIQCQVDSQVTMMFWYRQQPGQSLTLIATANQGSEATYESGFVIDKFPISRPNLTFSTLTVSNMSPEDSSIYLCSVGGQGHGYTFGSGTRLTVV.

CDR3 protein: CASSLAFYYEQYF. CDR3 sequence (DNA): TGCGCCAGCAGCTTGGCTTTCTACTACGAGCAGTACTTC. The chain employs TRBV5-1 and TRBJ2-7; D unclear. Between the trimmed V and J ends, which lost 0 bases and 3 bases, there was a span of 7 bases. The CDR3 is 13 residues long. CDR1 and CDR2 from the germline V gene are SGHRS and YFSETQ.

The sample holds a few counts of this clonotype. The J gene is TRBJ2-1, the V gene TRBV18; no definite D call. The germline gives CDR1 KGHSH, CDR2 LQKENI. Trimming left V 6 bases short and J 0 bases short, with 12 bases between. This CDR3 has 15 residues. This CDR3 reads CASSRRESSYNEQFF. The DNA of the CDR3 is TGTGCCAGCTCTCGCAGAGAGAGCTCCTACAATGAGCAGTTCTTC.

This chain links TRBV20-1 with TRBJ1-2, with 7 bases identical to TRBD1. Germline values: CDR1 DFQATT, CDR2 SNEGSKA (reference sequence). The CDR3 length is 15 residues. With V trimmed by 6 bases and J by 2 bases, 12 bases remained unmatched. This CDR3 is CSASTWGQQNYGYTF. The CDR3 nucleotides are TGCAGTGCCTCCACATGGGGACAGCAAAACTATGGCTACACCTTC.

This clonotype was counted a few times. The J gene is TRBJ2-1, the V gene TRBV9, with 13 bases that match TRBD2. The CDR3 length is 14 residues. Germline V CDR1 and CDR2: SGDLS, YYNGEE. V shed 3 bases and J 15 bases; nucleotides not matched to a gene: 9. Here the CDR3 reads CASSADGTSGNRFF. As DNA, the CDR3 is TGTGCCAGCAGCGCTGATGGGACTAGCGGGAACCGGTTCTTC.

The chain is built from TRBV7-9 and TRBJ2-5; D tentatively reads TRBD1 or TRBD2 (5 bases each). With 10 bases removed from V and 2 bases from J, the gap between germline ends came to 20 bases. CDR1 and CDR2 from the germline V gene are SEHNR and FQNEAQ (reference sequence). The CDR3 has 15 residues. CDR3 amino acids: CAIVPGEGIQETQYF. The DNA for the CDR3 is TGTGCCATAGTGCCCGGAGAGGGGATACAAGAGACCCAGTACTTC.